These T cell receptor beta chains were read from a single sample in a study of blood T cell repertoires in COVID-19. Some clones are missing from TCRdb's copy, which holds only in-frame ones; the method was immunoSEQ multiplex PCR. The top ten hold roughly 2.2% of the sample, which has 130,000 or so clones, around 89% seen once. The specimen sequenced was peripheral blood. The receptors stem from a man aged 70 or older with active COVID-19. CDR3s include the opening cysteine and the closing phenylalanine or tryptophan. D genes are given only for firm matches. Clone size is shown for a subset of rows, as once, few, many or a class of expanded clone.

TRBV10-3	TRBD2	NA	TRBJ2-3	TGTGCCATCAGTGATGGGGGAGGGCCAGATACGCAGTATTTT	CAISDGGGPDTQYF
TRBV14	TRBD1	once	TRBJ2-1	TGTGCCAGCAGCCAGGACAGGGACAATGAGCAGTTCTTC	CASSQDRDNEQFF
TRBV16	NA	NA	TRBJ2-1	TGTGCCAGCAGGCACAGGGTCTACAATGAGCAGTTCTTC	CASRHRVYNEQFF
TRBV7-8	NA	NA	TRBJ1-4	TGTGCCAGCAAGGACCTGGCGGGTGAAAAACTGTTTTTT	CASKDLAGEKLFF
TRBV5-4	NA	once	TRBJ1-2	TGTGCCAGCAGGGACTCTCAGGCTAACTATGGCTACACCTTC	CASRDSQANYGYTF
TRBV7-8	NA	NA	TRBJ2-1	TGTGCCAGCAGCTACAATTATGGTGAGCAGTTCTTC	CASSYNYGEQFF
TRBV29-1	NA	many	TRBJ1-2	TGCAGCGTTGAAGATCGGACTAGCTATGGCTACACCTTC	CSVEDRTSYGYTF
TRBV6-5	TRBD2	NA	TRBJ2-1	TGTGCCAGCAGTTACACTAGCGGGGCTTACAATGAGCAGTTCTTC	CASSYTSGAYNEQFF
TRBV2	TRBD2	NA	TRBJ2-3	TGTGCCAGCAGTGATGAAGCGGGAGCCACAGATACGCAGTATTTT	CASSDEAGATDTQYF
TRBV7-2	TRBD1	NA	TRBJ1-1	TGTGCCAGCAGCCTGGACAGGTGGGGCACTGAAGCTTTCTTT	CASSLDRWGTEAFF
TRBV27	NA	NA	TRBJ1-4	TGTGCCAGCAGTTTGAAAGGCATGCCGGAGGAAAAACTGTTTTTT	CASSLKGMPEEKLFF
TRBV20-1	NA	NA	TRBJ2-5	TGCAGTGCTAGTAGTACAGGGGACTACCAAGAGACCCAGTACTTC	CSASSTGDYQETQYF
TRBV6-6	NA	NA	TRBJ2-1	TGTGCCAGCACACCGAGCTCCTACAATGAGCAGTTCTTC	CASTPSSYNEQFF
TRBV29-1	TRBD1	NA	TRBJ1-2	TGCAGCGTTGAAGGGGCGGGACAGGTGGGAGGCTACACCTTC	CSVEGAGQVGGYTF
TRBV6-6	NA	NA	TRBJ1-2	TGTGCCAGCAGTGCCTCAGCGGGGATGGAGGGCTACACCTTC	CASSASAGMEGYTF
TRBV7-3	NA	NA	TRBJ1-1	TGTGCCAGCAGCCCCAGGGGACCCCCTGAAGCTTTCTTT	CASSPRGPPEAFF
TRBV4-1	NA	NA	TRBJ1-2	TGCGCCAGCAGCCAAGATAGACAGGTCTCCGGCTACACCTTC	CASSQDRQVSGYTF
TRBV5-6	TRBD1	NA	TRBJ2-7	TGTGCCAGCAGCTTGATAGGGACAGATTACGAGCAGTACTTC	CASSLIGTDYEQYF
TRBV5-1	TRBD1	NA	TRBJ1-2	TGCGCCAGCAGCGGTCCCGGGACAGGGGGCGGTGGCTACACCTTC	CASSGPGTGGGGYTF
TRBV28	TRBD2	NA	TRBJ2-1	TGTGCGTCAGGGACTAGCGGGACGAGCTCCTACAATGAGCAGTTCTTC	CASGTSGTSSYNEQFF
TRBV7-2	TRBD1	NA	TRBJ1-6	TGTGCCAGCAGCTTAGAAGGGACAGTCCCTTCACCCCTCCACTTT	CASSLEGTVPSPLHF
TRBV19	NA	once	TRBJ1-4	TGTGCCAGTAACCAAGGGGGTGCAAGATCCCAGGATGAAAAACTGTTTTTT	CASNQGGARSQDEKLFF
TRBV9	TRBD1	NA	TRBJ2-5	TGTGCCAGCAGCGTGGCCGGGACAGGGGAGACCCAGTACTTC	CASSVAGTGETQYF
TRBV5-1	NA	NA	TRBJ1-6	TGCGCCAGCAGCTTGTTAGAGTATAATTCACCCCTCCACTTT	CASSLLEYNSPLHF
TRBV4-1	NA	NA	TRBJ1-1	TGCGCCAGCAGCCAAGAGCCAGGGAACACTGAAGCTTTCTTT	CASSQEPGNTEAFF
TRBV6-5	TRBD1	NA	TRBJ1-2	TGTGCCAGCGCCCAGGGGGTAGGGGGGAACTATGGCTACACCTTC	CASAQGVGGNYGYTF
TRBV28	NA	NA	TRBJ1-4	TGTGCCAGCAGTACCCGACAGGAATTAAATGAAAAACTGTTTTTT	CASSTRQELNEKLFF
TRBV5-1	NA	NA	TRBJ2-3	TGCGCCAGCAGAGACTTTACAGATACGCAGTATTTT	CASRDFTDTQYF
TRBV6-5	TRBD2	NA	TRBJ2-7	TGTGCCAGCAGTTCCGCGGGAGTATCGGGCGAGCAGTACTTC	CASSSAGVSGEQYF
TRBV5-1	NA	NA	TRBJ2-1	TGCGCCAGCAGCTTTAGCGCGAGCTCCTACAATGAGCAGTTCTTC	CASSFSASSYNEQFF
TRBV28	NA	NA	TRBJ1-5	TGTGCTACGGACGGAGGATTATATCAGCCCCAGCATTTT	CATDGGLYQPQHF
TRBV6-6	TRBD2	NA	TRBJ2-1	TGTGCCAGCGAAGCACTAGCGTACAATGAGCAGTTCTTC	CASEALAYNEQFF
TRBV6-2/TRBV6-3	NA	NA	TRBJ1-1	TGTGCCAGCAGTACCCGGACAGATGGGAACACTGAAGCTTTCTTT	CASSTRTDGNTEAFF
TRBV18	TRBD1	NA	TRBJ1-4	TGTGCCAGCTCACCCCAGGGGGCAACTAATGAAAAACTGTTTTTT	CASSPQGATNEKLFF
TRBV10-1	TRBD2	NA	TRBJ2-1	TGCGCCAGCAGTGGGGCGGGAGACGGGGGTGAGCAGTTCTTC	CASSGAGDGGEQFF
TRBV19	TRBD2	NA	TRBJ2-3	TGTGCCAGTAGTTTTAGCGGGAGGGCGTGGGGAGATACGCAGTATTTT	CASSFSGRAWGDTQYF
TRBV27	TRBD2	NA	TRBJ2-7	TGTGCCAGCAGTTTATCGCTAGCGGGATCCTACGAGCAGTACTTC	CASSLSLAGSYEQYF
TRBV9	NA	once	TRBJ2-3	TGTGCCAGCAGCGTACTAGCGTCTAGCACAGATACGCAGTATTTT	CASSVLASSTDTQYF
TRBV21-1	NA	NA	TRBJ2-7	TGTGCCAGCAGCATTCGGGACAGGGGGCGGGTCGAGCAGTACTTC	CASSIRDRGRVEQYF
TRBV3-1/TRBV3-2	TRBD2	NA	TRBJ2-1	TGTGCCAGCAGCCAAGGGGGGACTAGCGGGAGAGTAGATGAGCAGTTCTTC	CASSQGGTSGRVDEQFF
TRBV10-3	NA	NA	TRBJ2-5	TGTGCCATCGGGGGGACGGGGCAAGAGACCCAGTACTTC	CAIGGTGQETQYF
TRBV11-2	TRBD1	NA	TRBJ2-2	TGTGCCAGCAGCTTACGACAGGGGTCGAAGACCGGGGAGCTGTTTTTT	CASSLRQGSKTGELFF
TRBV3-1/TRBV3-2	TRBD1	NA	TRBJ1-2	TGTGCCAGCAGCCCAGGGACAGGGGGGCGGTTTGCTGGCTACACCTTC	CASSPGTGGRFAGYTF
TRBV28	TRBD1	NA	TRBJ1-5	TGTGCCAGCAACCCTTGGACAGGGGGCAATCAGCCCCAGCATTTT	CASNPWTGGNQPQHF
TRBV5-5	TRBD2	NA	TRBJ2-7	TGTGCCAGCAGCTTGGGTGGCGGGAGTATATACGAGCAGTACTTC	CASSLGGGSIYEQYF
TRBV27	TRBD1	NA	TRBJ1-5	TGTGCCAGCAGTCGACAGGGGGCGGATCAGCCCCAGCATTTT	CASSRQGADQPQHF
TRBV24-1	TRBD1	NA	TRBJ1-2	TGTGCCACCAGTGATCCGGGACAGGGTGGCTACACCTTC	CATSDPGQGGYTF
TRBV30	TRBD1	NA	TRBJ1-1	TGTGCCTGGAGTCCGGGACAGGGCGCTTTCTTT	CAWSPGQGAFF
TRBV7-3	TRBD1	NA	TRBJ2-1	TGTGCCAGCAGCTTAAGGGGACAGGATAACAATGAGCAGTTCTTC	CASSLRGQDNNEQFF
TRBV10-3	TRBD1	NA	TRBJ1-1	TGTGCCATCACCGGACAGGGGATGAACACTGAAGCTTTCTTT	CAITGQGMNTEAFF
TRBV5-1	NA	NA	TRBJ1-1	TGCGCCAGCAGCCGGAGCAAGACAGTAATGAACACTGAAGCTTTCTTT	CASSRSKTVMNTEAFF
TRBV7-3	TRBD1	NA	TRBJ1-1	TGTGCCAGCAGCCCAGGGGGGAAGACTGAAGCTTTCTTT	CASSPGGKTEAFF
TRBV28	TRBD1	NA	TRBJ2-7	TGTGCCAGCAGTTCCAGTACCGGGACAGGGTTCTACGAGCAGTACTTC	CASSSSTGTGFYEQYF